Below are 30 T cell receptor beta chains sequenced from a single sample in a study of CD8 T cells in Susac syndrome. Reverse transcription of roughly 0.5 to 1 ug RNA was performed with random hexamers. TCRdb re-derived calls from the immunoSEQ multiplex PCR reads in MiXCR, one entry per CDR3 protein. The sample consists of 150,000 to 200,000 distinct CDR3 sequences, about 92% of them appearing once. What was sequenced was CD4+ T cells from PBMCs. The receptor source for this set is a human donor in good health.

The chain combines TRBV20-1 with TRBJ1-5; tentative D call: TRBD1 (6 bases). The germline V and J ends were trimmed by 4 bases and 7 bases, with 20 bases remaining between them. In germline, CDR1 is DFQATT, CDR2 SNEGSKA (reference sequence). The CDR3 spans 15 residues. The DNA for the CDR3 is TGCAGTGCTACGTATTGGACAGCCGCGGAGCAGCCCCAGCATTTT. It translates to CSATYWTAAEQPQHF.

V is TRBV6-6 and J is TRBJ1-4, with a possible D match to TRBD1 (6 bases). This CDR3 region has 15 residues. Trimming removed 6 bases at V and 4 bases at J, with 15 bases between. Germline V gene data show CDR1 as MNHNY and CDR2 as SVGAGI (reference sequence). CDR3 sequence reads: CASSDRLGDNEKLFF. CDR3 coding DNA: TGTGCCAGCAGCGACAGGTTGGGGGATAATGAAAAACTGTTTTTT.

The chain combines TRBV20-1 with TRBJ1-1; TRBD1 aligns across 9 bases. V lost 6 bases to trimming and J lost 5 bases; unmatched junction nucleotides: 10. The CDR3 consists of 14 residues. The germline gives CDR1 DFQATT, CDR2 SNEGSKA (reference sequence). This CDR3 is CSATGQGKATEAFF. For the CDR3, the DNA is TGCAGTGCAACGGGACAGGGAAAGGCAACTGAAGCTTTCTTT.

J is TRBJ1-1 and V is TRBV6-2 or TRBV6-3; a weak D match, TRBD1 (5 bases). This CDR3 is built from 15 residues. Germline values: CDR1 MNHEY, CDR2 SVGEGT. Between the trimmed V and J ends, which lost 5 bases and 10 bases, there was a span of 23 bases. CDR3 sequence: CASSTSRDGVITAFF. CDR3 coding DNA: TGTGCCAGCAGTACCAGTAGGGACGGAGTTATTACAGCTTTCTTT.

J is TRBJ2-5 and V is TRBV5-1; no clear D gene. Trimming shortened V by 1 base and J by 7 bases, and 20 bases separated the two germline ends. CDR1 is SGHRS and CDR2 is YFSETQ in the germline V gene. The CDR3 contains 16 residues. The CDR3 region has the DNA TGCGCCAGCAGCTTGTCCTCCGCCCGGGCAGTGGGGACCCAGTACTTC. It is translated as CASSLSSARAVGTQYF.

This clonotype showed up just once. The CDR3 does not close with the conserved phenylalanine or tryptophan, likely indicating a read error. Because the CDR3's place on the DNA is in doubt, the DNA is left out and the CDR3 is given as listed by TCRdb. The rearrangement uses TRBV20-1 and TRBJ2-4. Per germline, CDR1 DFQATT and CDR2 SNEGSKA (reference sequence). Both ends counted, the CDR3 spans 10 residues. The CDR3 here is CSARGQLFGI.

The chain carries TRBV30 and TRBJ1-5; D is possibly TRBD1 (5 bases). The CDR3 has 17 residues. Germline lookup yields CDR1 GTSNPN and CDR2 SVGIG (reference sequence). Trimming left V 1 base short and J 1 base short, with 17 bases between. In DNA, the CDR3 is TGTGCCTGGAGTGGGGGACCGCTAGGCTCGAGCAATCAGCCCCAGCATTTT. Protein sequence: CAWSGGPLGSSNQPQHF.

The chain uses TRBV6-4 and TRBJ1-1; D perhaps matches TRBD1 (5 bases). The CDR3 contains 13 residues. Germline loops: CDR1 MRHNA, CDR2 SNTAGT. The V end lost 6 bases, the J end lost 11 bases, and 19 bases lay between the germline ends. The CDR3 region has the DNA TGTGCCAGCAGCGAGGGGCGTGCGGGCCGTGCTTTCTTT. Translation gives CASSEGRAGRAFF.

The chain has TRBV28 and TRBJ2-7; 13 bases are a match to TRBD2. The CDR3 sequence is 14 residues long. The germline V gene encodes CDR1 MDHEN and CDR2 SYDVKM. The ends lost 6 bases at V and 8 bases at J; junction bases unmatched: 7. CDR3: CASRPGLAGVKQYF. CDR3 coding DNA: TGTGCCAGCAGGCCTGGACTAGCGGGAGTAAAGCAGTACTTC. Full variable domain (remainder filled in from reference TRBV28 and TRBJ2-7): DVKVTQSSRYLVKRTGEKVFLECVQDMDHENMFWYRQDPGLGLRLIYFSYDVKMKEKGDIPEGYSVSREKKERFSLILESASTNQTSMYLCASRPGLAGVKQYFGPGTRLTVT.

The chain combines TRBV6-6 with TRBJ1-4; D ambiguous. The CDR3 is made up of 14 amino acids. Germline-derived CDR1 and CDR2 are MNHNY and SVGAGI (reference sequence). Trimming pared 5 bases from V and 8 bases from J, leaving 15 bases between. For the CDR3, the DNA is TGTGCCAGCAGTACCGGGTTAACCGGCGAAAAACTGTTTTTT. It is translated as CASSTGLTGEKLFF.

CDR3 sequence: CASSSENEQFF. CDR3 in DNA: TGTGCCAGCAGCTCTGAGAATGAGCAGTTCTTC. The chain uses TRBV13 and TRBJ2-1; unclear D gene. The CDR3 sequence is 11 residues long. Trimming left V 4 bases short and J 7 bases short, with 5 bases between. CDR1 PRHDT and CDR2 FYEKMQ come from the germline V gene (reference sequence).

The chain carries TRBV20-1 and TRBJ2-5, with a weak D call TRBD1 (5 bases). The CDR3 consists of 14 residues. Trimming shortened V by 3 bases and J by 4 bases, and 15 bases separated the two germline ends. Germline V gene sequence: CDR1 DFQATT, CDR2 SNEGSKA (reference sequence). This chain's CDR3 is CSASPWGVRETQYF. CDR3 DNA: TGCAGTGCTAGTCCCTGGGGCGTCAGAGAGACCCAGTACTTC.

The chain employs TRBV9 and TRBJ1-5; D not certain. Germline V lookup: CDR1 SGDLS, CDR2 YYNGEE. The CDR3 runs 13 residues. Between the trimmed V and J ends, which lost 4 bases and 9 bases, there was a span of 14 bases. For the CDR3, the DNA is TGTGCCAGCAGCCCCACCGTAGATGGGCCCCAGCATTTT. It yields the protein CASSPTVDGPQHF.

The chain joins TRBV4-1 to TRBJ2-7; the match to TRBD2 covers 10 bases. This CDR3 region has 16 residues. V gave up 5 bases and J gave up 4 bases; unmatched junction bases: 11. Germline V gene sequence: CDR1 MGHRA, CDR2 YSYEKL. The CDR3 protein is CASSNLGLAVRYEQYF. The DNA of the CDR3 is TGCGCCAGCAGCAATCTCGGACTAGCGGTTAGGTACGAGCAGTACTTC.

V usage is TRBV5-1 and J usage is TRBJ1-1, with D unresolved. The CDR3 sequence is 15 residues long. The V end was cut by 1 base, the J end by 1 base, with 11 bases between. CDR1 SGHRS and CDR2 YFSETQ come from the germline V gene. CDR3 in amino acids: CASSLTWQPNTEAFF. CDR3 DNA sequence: TGCGCCAGCAGCTTGACATGGCAGCCGAACACTGAAGCTTTCTTT. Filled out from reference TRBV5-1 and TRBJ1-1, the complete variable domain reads KAGVTQTPRYLIKTRGQQVTLSCSPISGHRSVSWYQQTPGQGLQFLFEYFSETQRNKGNFPGRFSGRQFSNSRSEMNVSTLELGDSALYLCASSLTWQPNTEAFFGQGTRLTVV.

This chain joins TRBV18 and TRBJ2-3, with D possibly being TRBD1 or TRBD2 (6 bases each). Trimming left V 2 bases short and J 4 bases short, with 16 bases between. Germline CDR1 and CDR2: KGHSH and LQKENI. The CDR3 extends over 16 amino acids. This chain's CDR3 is CASSPVGKGGSDTQYF. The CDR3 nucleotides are TGTGCCAGCTCACCAGTGGGGAAAGGGGGGTCAGATACGCAGTATTTT.

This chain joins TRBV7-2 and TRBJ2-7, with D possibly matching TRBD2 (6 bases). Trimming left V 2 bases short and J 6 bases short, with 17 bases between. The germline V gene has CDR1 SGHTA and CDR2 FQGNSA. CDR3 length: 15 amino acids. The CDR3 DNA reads TGTGCCAGCAGCTTACCCCCAGGGACTTCAGGCGAGCAGTACTTC. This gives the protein CASSLPPGTSGEQYF.

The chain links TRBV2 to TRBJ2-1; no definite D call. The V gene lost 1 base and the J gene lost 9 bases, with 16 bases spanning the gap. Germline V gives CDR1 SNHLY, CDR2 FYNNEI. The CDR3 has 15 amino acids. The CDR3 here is CASSEVVGKAGEQFF. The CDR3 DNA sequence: TGTGCCAGCAGTGAAGTAGTGGGTAAGGCTGGTGAGCAGTTCTTC.

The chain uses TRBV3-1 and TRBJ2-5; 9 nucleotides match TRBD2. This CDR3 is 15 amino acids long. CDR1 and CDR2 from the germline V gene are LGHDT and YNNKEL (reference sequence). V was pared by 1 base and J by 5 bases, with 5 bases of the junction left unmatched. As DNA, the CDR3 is TGTGCCAGCAGCCAAGGATGGACTAGCGATGAGACCCAGTACTTC. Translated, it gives CASSQGWTSDETQYF.

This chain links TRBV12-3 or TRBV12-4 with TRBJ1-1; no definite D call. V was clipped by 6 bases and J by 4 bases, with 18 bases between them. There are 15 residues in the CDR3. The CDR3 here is CASSPPLKGSTEAFF. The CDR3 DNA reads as TGTGCCAGCAGCCCTCCCCTAAAAGGGAGCACTGAAGCTTTCTTT.

The CDR3 loop is CASSGGSREPQHF. The CDR3 DNA reads TGTGCCAGCAGTGGAGGCAGTAGGGAGCCCCAGCATTTT. The chain couples TRBV5-6 to TRBJ1-5, with D unresolved. CDR1 SGHDT and CDR2 YYEEEE come from the germline V gene. CDR3 length: 13 amino acids. V was cut by 5 bases and J by 8 bases, with 14 bases left in between.

The CDR3 protein is CASSARQGFWYEQYF. The CDR3 DNA reads as TGTGCCAGCAGCGCCCGACAGGGGTTCTGGTACGAGCAGTACTTC. V usage is TRBV7-2 and J usage is TRBJ2-7, with 8 bases fitting TRBD1. This CDR3 is built from 15 residues. Looked up from germline, CDR1 is SGHTA and CDR2 is FQGNSA. Germline trimming cut 5 bases from V and 4 bases from J; bases unmatched to any gene: 10.

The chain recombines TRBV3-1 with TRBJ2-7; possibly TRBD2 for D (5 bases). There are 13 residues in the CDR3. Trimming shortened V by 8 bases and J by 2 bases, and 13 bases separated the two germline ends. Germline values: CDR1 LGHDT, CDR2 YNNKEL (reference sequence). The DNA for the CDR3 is TGTGCCAGCTGGAGTAGCGTAACCTACGAGCAGTACTTC. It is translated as CASWSSVTYEQYF.

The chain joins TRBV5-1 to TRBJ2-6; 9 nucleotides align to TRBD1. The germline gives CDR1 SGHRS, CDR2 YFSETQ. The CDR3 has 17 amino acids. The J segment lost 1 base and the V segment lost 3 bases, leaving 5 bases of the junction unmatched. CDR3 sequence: CASSYTGGASGANVLTF. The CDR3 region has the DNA TGCGCCAGCAGCTATACAGGGGGCGCGTCTGGGGCCAACGTCCTGACTTTC. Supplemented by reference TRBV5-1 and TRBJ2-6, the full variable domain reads KAGVTQTPRYLIKTRGQQVTLSCSPISGHRSVSWYQQTPGQGLQFLFEYFSETQRNKGNFPGRFSGRQFSNSRSEMNVSTLELGDSALYLCASSYTGGASGANVLTFGAGSRLTVL.

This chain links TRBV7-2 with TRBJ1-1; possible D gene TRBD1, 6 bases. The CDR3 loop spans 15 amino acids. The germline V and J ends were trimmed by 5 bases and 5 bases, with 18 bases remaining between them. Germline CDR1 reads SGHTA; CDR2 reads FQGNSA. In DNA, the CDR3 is TGTGCCAGCAGCCCCCCCAGACAGGCGAGGACTGAAGCTTTCTTT. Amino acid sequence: CASSPPRQARTEAFF. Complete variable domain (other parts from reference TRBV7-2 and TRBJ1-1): GAGVSQSPSNKVTEKGKDVELRCDPISGHTALYWYRQSLGQGLEFLIYFQGNSAPDKSGLPSDRFSAERTGGSVSTLTIQRTQQEDSAVYLCASSPPRQARTEAFFGQGTRLTVV.

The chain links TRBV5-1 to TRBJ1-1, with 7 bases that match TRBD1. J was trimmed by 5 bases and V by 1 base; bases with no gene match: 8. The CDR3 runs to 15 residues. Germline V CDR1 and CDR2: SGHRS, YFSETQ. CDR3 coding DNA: TGCGCCAGCAGCTTGATGGTGCAGGGGGAGACTGAAGCTTTCTTT. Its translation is CASSLMVQGETEAFF.

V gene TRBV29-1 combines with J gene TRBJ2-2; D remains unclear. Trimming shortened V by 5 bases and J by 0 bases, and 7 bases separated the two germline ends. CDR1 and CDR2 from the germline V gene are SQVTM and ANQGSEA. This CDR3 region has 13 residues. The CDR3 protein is CSVHNPNTGELFF. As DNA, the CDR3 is TGCAGCGTTCACAATCCGAACACCGGGGAGCTGTTTTTT.

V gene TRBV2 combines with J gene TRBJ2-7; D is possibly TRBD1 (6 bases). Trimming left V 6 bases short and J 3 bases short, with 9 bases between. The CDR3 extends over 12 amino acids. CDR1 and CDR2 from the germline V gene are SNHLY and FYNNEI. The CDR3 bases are TGTGCCAGCAGAGAACAGGGCTACGAGCAGTACTTC. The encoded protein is CASREQGYEQYF.

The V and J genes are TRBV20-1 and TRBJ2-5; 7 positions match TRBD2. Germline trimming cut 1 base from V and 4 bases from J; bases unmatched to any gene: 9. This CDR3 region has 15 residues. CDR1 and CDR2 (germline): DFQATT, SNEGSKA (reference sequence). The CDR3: CSARAALARSETQYF. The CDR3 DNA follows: TGCAGTGCTAGAGCCGCACTAGCGAGGTCAGAGACCCAGTACTTC.

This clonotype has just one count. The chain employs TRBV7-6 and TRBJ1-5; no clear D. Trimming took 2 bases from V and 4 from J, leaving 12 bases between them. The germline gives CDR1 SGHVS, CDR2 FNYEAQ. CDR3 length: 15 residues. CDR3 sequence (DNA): TGTGCCAGCAGCTTATCATCGGGCGGGAATCAGCCCCAGCATTTT. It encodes CASSLSSGGNQPQHF.